This T cell receptor beta chain is drawn from a study of technical replicates of blood from a handful of donors. In germline, CDR1 is MNHNS, CDR2 SASEGT. The CDR3 totals 15 residues. Between the trimmed V and J ends, which lost 6 bases and 4 bases, there was a span of 18 bases. The repertoire was sequenced with immunoSEQ multiplex PCR; TCRdb's copy has only in-frame clones and lacks some. The table records around 69,000 clones, roughly 96% of them present only once. J is TRBJ1-1 and V is TRBV6-1; D is perhaps TRBD1 (5 bases). The source of this sequence is a human donor in good health. Input material: T cells isolated from PBMCs. CDR3 in amino acids: CASRFEGGAGTEAFF. The CDR3 DNA follows: TGTGCCAGCAGGTTTGAGGGAGGGGCTGGCACTGAAGCTTTCTTT.